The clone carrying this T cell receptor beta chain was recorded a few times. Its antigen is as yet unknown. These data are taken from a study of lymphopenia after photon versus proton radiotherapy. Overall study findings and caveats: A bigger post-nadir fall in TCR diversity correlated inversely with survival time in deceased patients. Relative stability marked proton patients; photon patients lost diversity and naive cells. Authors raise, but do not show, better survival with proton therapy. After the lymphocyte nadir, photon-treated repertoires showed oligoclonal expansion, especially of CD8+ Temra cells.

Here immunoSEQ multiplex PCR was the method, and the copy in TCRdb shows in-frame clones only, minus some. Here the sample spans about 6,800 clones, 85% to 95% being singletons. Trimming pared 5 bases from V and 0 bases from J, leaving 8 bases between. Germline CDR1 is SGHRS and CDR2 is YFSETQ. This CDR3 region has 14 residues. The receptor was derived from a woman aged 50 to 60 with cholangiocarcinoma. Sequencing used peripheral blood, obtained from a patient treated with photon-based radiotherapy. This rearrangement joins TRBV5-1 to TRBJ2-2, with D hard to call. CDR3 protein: CASRYTANTGELFF. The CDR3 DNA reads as TGCGCCAGCAGATACACCGCGAACACCGGGGAGCTGTTTTTT.